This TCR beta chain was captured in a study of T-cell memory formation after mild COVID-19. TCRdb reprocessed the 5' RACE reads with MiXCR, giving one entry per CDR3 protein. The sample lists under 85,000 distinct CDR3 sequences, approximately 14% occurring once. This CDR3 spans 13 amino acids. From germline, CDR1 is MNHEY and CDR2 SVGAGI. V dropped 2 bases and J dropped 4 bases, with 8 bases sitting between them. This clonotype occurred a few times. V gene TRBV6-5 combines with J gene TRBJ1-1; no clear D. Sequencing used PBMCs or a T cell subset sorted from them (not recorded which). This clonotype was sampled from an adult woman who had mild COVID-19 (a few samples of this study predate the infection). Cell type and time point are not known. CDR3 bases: TGTGCCAGCAGTTACGGAGAAACCACTGAAGCTTTCTTT. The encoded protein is CASSYGETTEAFF.